The clone carrying this T cell receptor (beta chain) was counted at least ten times. Its cognate antigen is unknown. V was shortened by 8 bases and J by 2 bases, with 15 bases between the two germline ends. The CDR3 extends over 15 amino acids. Germline V gene data show CDR1 as SGHVS and CDR2 as FQNEAQ. This sample is drawn from a study of early T cells in non-severe SARS-CoV-2 infection. On the study more broadly: From unsorted whole blood, bulk RNA was sequenced, and the chains remained unpaired. Whole-study findings and limits: Database matching using VDJdb favored anti-spike CD8 responses, with private and CD4 specificities left missing.

Tagging with unique molecular identifiers was applied to individual cDNA molecules. TCRdb itself ran the 5' RACE reads through MiXCR, one entry per CDR3 protein. The table lists more than 65,000 distinct CDR3 sequences, around 15% of them singletons. This chain joins TRBV7-8 and TRBJ2-2, with D perhaps given as TRBD1 or TRBD2 (5 bases each). Sequences were obtained from whole blood. This clonotype was obtained from an adult who was a healthcare worker with PCR-confirmed SARS-CoV-2 infection or an uninfected control (not recorded which). The CDR3 DNA follows: TGTGCCAGCGCTCCCGGGACCCACAACACCGGGGAGCTGTTTTTT. Amino acid sequence: CASAPGTHNTGELFF.